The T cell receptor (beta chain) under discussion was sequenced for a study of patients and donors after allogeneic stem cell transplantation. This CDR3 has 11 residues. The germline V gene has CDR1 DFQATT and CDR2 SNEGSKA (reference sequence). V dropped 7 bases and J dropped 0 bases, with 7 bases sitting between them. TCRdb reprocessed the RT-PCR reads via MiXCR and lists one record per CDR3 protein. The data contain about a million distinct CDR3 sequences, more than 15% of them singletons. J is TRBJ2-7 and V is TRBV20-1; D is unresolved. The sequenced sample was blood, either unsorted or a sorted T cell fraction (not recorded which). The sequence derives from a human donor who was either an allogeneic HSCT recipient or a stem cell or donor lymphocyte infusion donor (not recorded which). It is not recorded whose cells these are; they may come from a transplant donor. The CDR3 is CSVRTSYEQYF. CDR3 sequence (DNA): TGCAGTGTGAGGACCTCCTACGAGCAGTACTTC.